Given below is one T cell receptor (beta chain) in context. This sample was included in a study of blood T cell repertoires in COVID-19. As for the study in general: Samples representing acute and convalescent COVID-19 were sourced from the United States, Italy and Spain. PBMCs, B-cell-depleted T cells, or T cells were the source of the cDNA or gDNA that made up the material.

How the authors handled the data: Amplification with reference gene primers provided the estimates of nucleated cell counts. Profiling relied on immunoSEQ multiplex PCR, and the TCRdb table lists in-frame clones only, not all of them. V, J and clone size reflect that table, while D and trimming were determined from the DNA. The data contain a few hundred thousand clones, about nine tenths of them singletons. V lost 1 base and J lost 8; bases outside the gene matches: 0. CDR1 and CDR2 from the germline V gene are LGHDT and YNNKEL (reference sequence). This CDR3 comprises 12 residues. The receptor's source is a man over 45 with acute or convalescent COVID-19. This sequence joins TRBV3-1 (or the pseudogene TRBV3-2) and TRBJ1-2; TRBD1 aligns across 8 bases. The sequenced sample consisted of peripheral blood. CDR3 sequence (DNA): TGTGCCAGCAGCCAAGCAGGGGGCGGCTACACCTTC. As protein: CASSQAGGGYTF.